A single T cell receptor beta chain is shown here with its context. What it recognizes is unknown. This record belongs to a study of cytomegalovirus exposure and HLA in healthy donors. The study, taken as a whole, reports: CMV serostatus alone was available as immune exposure information. There were some V segments, including TRBV6-2 and TRBV6-3, excluded as indistinguishable. TCR beta V- and J-gene trimming was later associated with a missense DCLRE1C variant.

A multiplex PCR was run with 60 Vbeta primers and 13 Jbeta primers. Assay: immunoSEQ multiplex PCR; the TCRdb copy retains only in-frame clones and omits some. The sample has around 78,000 clones; over 55% are singletons. Deletions cut 3 bases from V and 7 bases from J, with 13 bases between. Germline V lookup: CDR1 MNHEY, CDR2 SMNVEV (reference sequence). The CDR3 is 14 residues long. This clonotype originated in a man under 40 in good health and CMV-seropositive. The rearrangement links TRBV27 to TRBJ1-5; possibly TRBD1 for D (6 bases). Sample: PBMCs. CDR3 residues: CASSLSGARQPQHF. CDR3 nucleotide sequence: TGTGCCAGCAGTTTGTCAGGGGCTCGACAGCCCCAGCATTTT.